The 26 T cell receptor beta chains listed next were all sequenced from one sample in a study of CD8 T cells in ankylosing spondylitis (dated by TCRdb to the late 2010s). Library method: 5' RACE. The run used an Illumina HiSeq 2500. The public reads were reanalyzed by TCRdb: fastp trimming at Q25, MiXCR alignment, in-frame beta chains only. One record per CDR3 amino acid sequence lists the most common genes and DNA. This sample is represented by approximately 300,000 distinct CDR3 sequences; around 7.6% of them were singletons. Roughly 15% of the sample comes from the top ten. No antigen is known for these receptors. Overall results and qualifications from the work: A TCR beta motif of several highly homologous amino acid variants appeared characteristic of blood from ankylosing spondylitis patients.

The sequenced sample consisted of blood, either unsorted or a sorted T cell fraction (not recorded which). These receptors all come from a male donor with ankylosing spondylitis.

This clonotype was counted only a few times. This sequence joins TRBV6-1 and TRBJ2-3, with 7 bases lining up with TRBD1. The germline gives CDR1 MNHNS, CDR2 SASEGT. The CDR3 consists of 17 residues. Unmatched junction bases numbered 15, after V lost 8 bases and J lost 1 base. CDR3 coding DNA: TGTGCCAGCTCGAAAAACCCCCCCGGGACAGGCACAGATACGCAGTATTTT. This gives the protein CASSKNPPGTGTDTQYF.

This clonotype was picked up a small number of times. This chain connects TRBV20-1 to TRBJ2-1; 7 bases agree with TRBD2. Germline-derived CDR1 and CDR2 are DFQATT and SNEGSKA (reference sequence). V trimming: 3 bases; J trimming: 3 bases; junction bases outside the gene matches: 8. This CDR3 is 15 amino acids long. CDR3 sequence (DNA): TGCAGTGCTAGGATCGAGGCGGGAGTCTACAATGAGCAGTTCTTC. Translation: CSARIEAGVYNEQFF.

The rearrangement uses TRBV3-1 and TRBJ1-4; 8 bases are shared with TRBD1. This CDR3 is built from 17 residues. V lost 5 bases and J lost 7; bases outside the gene matches: 15. Germline lookup yields CDR1 LGHDT and CDR2 YNNKEL (reference sequence). CDR3 region: CASSDGPGGRGSEKLFF. In nucleotides, the CDR3 is TGTGCCAGCAGCGACGGTCCAGGGGGCCGAGGAAGTGAAAAACTGTTTTTT.

The V call is TRBV20-1, the J call TRBJ2-3; 8 nucleotides match TRBD2. This CDR3 comprises 13 residues. Germline V CDR1 and CDR2: DFQATT, SNEGSKA (reference sequence). The CDR3 spells CSVGAGAYDTQYF. For the CDR3, the DNA is TGCAGCGTAGGAGCGGGAGCTTACGATACGCAGTATTTT.

This clonotype has a handful of counts. The rearrangement links TRBV30 to TRBJ2-7; D gene uncertain. Germline values: CDR1 GTSNPN, CDR2 SVGIG (reference sequence). Trimming took 1 base from V and 5 from J, leaving 12 bases between them. The CDR3 extends over 13 amino acids. CDR3 DNA: TGTGCCTGGAGTGGGTATTCAGGCCACGAGCAGTACTTC. This codes for CAWSGYSGHEQYF.

V is TRBV5-6 and J is TRBJ2-7, with TRBD1 matching over 8 bases. The V gene end was trimmed by 6 bases and the J gene end by 0 bases; junction bases not matched to a gene: 8. Germline assignment: CDR1 SGHDT and CDR2 YYEEEE. The CDR3 has 15 residues. CDR3 amino acids: CASTGQGGNSYEQYF. Written as DNA, the CDR3 is TGTGCCAGCACAGGACAGGGAGGTAACTCCTACGAGCAGTACTTC.

In its sample, this clonotype was seen many times. V is TRBV20-1 and J is TRBJ2-1, with 8 nucleotides matching TRBD1. Per germline, CDR1 DFQATT and CDR2 SNEGSKA (reference sequence). The CDR3 runs 14 residues. The CDR3 sequence: CSGPTGGNSNEQFF. The DNA for the CDR3 is TGCAGCGGACCTACAGGGGGAAATAGCAATGAGCAGTTCTTC.

This clonotype occurred a few times. The chain is built from TRBV5-6 and TRBJ1-2; 7 nucleotides match TRBD1. Per the germline V gene, CDR1 is SGHDT and CDR2 is YYEEEE. There are 14 residues in the CDR3. V lost 3 bases, J lost 4 bases, and 6 bases stayed unmatched. CDR3: CASSWGDSSYGYTF. CDR3 sequence (DNA): TGTGCCAGCAGCTGGGGGGACAGTTCCTATGGCTACACCTTC.

The genes are TRBV6-1 and TRBJ2-2, with D perhaps TRBD1 (6 bases). The CDR3 sequence is 16 residues long. Per germline, CDR1 MNHNS and CDR2 SASEGT. Trimming left V 7 bases short and J 7 bases short, with 22 bases between. The CDR3 nucleotides are TGTGCCAGCAAGCCCCAGTCAGGGGTTGTTGGCGGGGAGCTGTTTTTT. This sequence encodes CASKPQSGVVGGELFF.

This clonotype was picked up many times. The V call is TRBV14, the J call TRBJ2-2; TRBD2 is a possible D gene (5 bases). The germline CDR1 and CDR2 sequences are SGHDN and FVKESK. Trimming stripped 0 bases from V and 3 bases from J, with 14 bases between. The CDR3 has 17 residues. This CDR3 reads CASSQDRSPGYTGELFF. The CDR3 DNA sequence: TGTGCCAGCAGCCAAGACCGCAGCCCGGGGTACACCGGGGAGCTGTTTTTT.

CDR3 sequence: CASYGRGCQPQHF. CDR3 nucleotide sequence: TGTGCCAGCTACGGCAGGGGGTGTCAGCCCCAGCATTTT. The V call is TRBV11-1, the J call TRBJ1-5; the match to TRBD1 covers 7 bases. The CDR3 is made up of 13 amino acids. V lost 8 bases to trimming and J lost 6 bases; unmatched junction nucleotides: 7. Germline V CDR1 and CDR2: SGHAT, FQDESV (reference sequence).

This clonotype was seen more than once but under ten times. The J gene is TRBJ1-2, the V gene TRBV2; possible D gene TRBD1, 5 bases. The germline CDR1 and CDR2 sequences are SNHLY and FYNNEI. Trimming removed 6 bases at V and 8 bases at J, with 19 bases between. The CDR3 consists of 14 residues. The CDR3: CASSLAQADTGYTF. As DNA, the CDR3 is TGTGCCAGCAGCCTCGCCCAGGCGGACACCGGCTACACCTTC.

This clonotype showed up many times. The DNA of the CDR3 is TGCGCCAGCAGCCAAGAATGGGCAGGAAAAAACATTCAGTACTTC. It yields the protein CASSQEWAGKNIQYF. J is TRBJ2-4 and V is TRBV4-3; D ambiguous. Germline-derived CDR1 and CDR2 are LGHNA and YSLEER. V dropped 0 bases and J dropped 4 bases, with 10 bases sitting between them. The CDR3 sequence is 15 residues long.

This clonotype came up a few times. The V call is TRBV5-1, the J call TRBJ2-1; unclear D gene. The CDR3 is 13 amino acids. Trimming removed 1 base from V and 5 bases from J, with 7 bases in between. CDR1 and CDR2 (germline): SGHRS, YFSETQ. The CDR3 bases are TGCGCCAGCAGCTTGATAGTTGACAATGAGCAGTTCTTC. Encoded protein: CASSLIVDNEQFF. The full variable domain, in which reference TRBV5-1 and TRBJ2-1 provide the parts outside the CDR3, is KAGVTQTPRYLIKTRGQQVTLSCSPISGHRSVSWYQQTPGQGLQFLFEYFSETQRNKGNFPGRFSGRQFSNSRSEMNVSTLELGDSALYLCASSLIVDNEQFFGPGTRLTVL.

This clonotype was observed a handful of times. J is TRBJ1-3 and V is TRBV4-3; D ambiguous. CDR1 and CDR2 (germline): LGHNA, YSLEER. The germline V and J ends were trimmed by 3 bases and 0 bases, with 9 bases remaining between them. The CDR3 contains 15 residues. For the CDR3, the DNA is TGCGCCAGCAGCCAGATTGCCGGCTCTGGAAACACCATATATTTT. Encoded protein: CASSQIAGSGNTIYF.

This clonotype was seen a few times. The chain uses TRBV28 and TRBJ2-3; 9 bases line up with TRBD1. Germline lookup yields CDR1 MDHEN and CDR2 SYDVKM. The CDR3 sequence is 17 residues long. V trimming: 1 base; J trimming: 6 bases; junction bases outside the gene matches: 11. CDR3 residues: CASSLYPGQGLADTQYF. The CDR3 nucleotides are TGTGCCAGCAGTTTATACCCCGGACAGGGGTTGGCGGATACGCAGTATTTT.

This chain connects TRBV29-1 to TRBJ2-1; either TRBD1 or TRBD2 may supply D (6 bases each). The CDR3 spans 14 residues. Germline V gene lookup returns CDR1 SQVTM and CDR2 ANQGSEA. V was shortened by 5 bases and J by 8 bases, with 19 bases between the two germline ends. DNA for the CDR3: TGCAGCGTTTCGGGACAACCACCGGGGGATGAGCAGTTCTTC. Encoded protein: CSVSGQPPGDEQFF.

This clonotype was counted ten times or more. V and J are TRBV7-2 and TRBJ1-5; TRBD1 matches 11 bases. This CDR3 is built from 16 residues. After removal of 1 base from V and 6 bases from J, the junction contained 5 bases not matched to a gene. Germline CDR1 SGHTA, CDR2 FQGNSA. The CDR3 sequence is CASSLVGQGAGQPQHF. The CDR3, as DNA: TGTGCCAGCAGCTTAGTTGGACAGGGGGCAGGTCAGCCCCAGCATTTT.

This clonotype was recorded a few times. This sequence joins TRBV5-1 and TRBJ2-1, with 10 bases aligning to TRBD2. The CDR3 sequence is 15 residues long. CDR1 and CDR2 from the germline V gene are SGHRS and YFSETQ. With 0 bases clipped from V and 9 bases from J, the junction kept 6 bases outside the gene matches. Here the CDR3 reads CASSLVSSGSGEQFF. CDR3 bases: TGCGCCAGCAGCTTGGTTTCTAGCGGGAGTGGTGAGCAGTTCTTC.

CDR3 nucleotide sequence: TGTGCCAGCAGCCAAGGAGTCGAACATGAGCAGTTCTTC. This codes for CASSQGVEHEQFF. V and J are TRBV3-1 and TRBJ2-1, with D unclear. Germline CDR1 reads LGHDT; CDR2 reads YNNKEL (reference sequence). Deletions cut 1 base from V and 8 bases from J, with 9 bases between. The CDR3 runs 13 residues.

V and J are TRBV9 and TRBJ2-2; no definite D call. The CDR3 length is 16 residues. Germline V gene sequence: CDR1 SGDLS, CDR2 YYNGEE. V lost 4 bases and J lost 7, with 20 bases in between. The CDR3: CASSPRRAEHGGELFF. The CDR3, as DNA: TGTGCCAGCAGCCCCCGACGGGCTGAACACGGCGGGGAGCTGTTTTTT.

A few counts support this clonotype. This chain links TRBV6-6 with TRBJ2-7; no definite D call. Deletions cut 3 bases from V and 6 bases from J, with 9 bases between. Germline assignment: CDR1 MNHNY and CDR2 SVGAGI (reference sequence). The CDR3 is made up of 12 amino acids. CDR3 amino acids: CASSYGRSEQYF. CDR3 nucleotide sequence: TGTGCCAGCAGTTATGGCAGGAGCGAGCAGTACTTC.

This clonotype was counted only a few times. V is TRBV7-3 and J is TRBJ2-1; 9 bases fit TRBD2. CDR1 is SGHTA, CDR2 FQGTGA, per germline. The CDR3 covers 18 residues. The V segment lost 1 base and the J segment 5 bases; nucleotides outside the gene matches: 12. The CDR3, as DNA: TGTGCCAGCAGCTTAAGCCCTAGCGGGACGTCGTCCCACAATGAGCAGTTCTTC. Encoded protein: CASSLSPSGTSSHNEQFF. Complete variable domain (other parts from reference TRBV7-3 and TRBJ2-1): GAGVSQTPSNKVTEKGKYVELRCDPISGHTALYWYRQSLGQGPEFLIYFQGTGAADDSGLPNDRFFAVRPEGSVSTLKIQRTERGDSAVYLCASSLSPSGTSSHNEQFFGPGTRLTVL.

J is TRBJ2-7 and V is TRBV29-1; D may correspond to TRBD1 or TRBD2 (5 bases each). V was pared by 8 bases and J by 4 bases, with 12 bases between. This CDR3 region has 11 residues. CDR1 is SQVTM, CDR2 ANQGSEA, per germline. This CDR3 reads CSTGTDYEQYF. CDR3 nucleotide sequence: TGCAGCACGGGGACGGATTACGAGCAGTACTTC.

This clonotype has ten or more counts. The V and J genes are TRBV12-3 or TRBV12-4 and TRBJ2-5, with 7 nucleotides matching TRBD2. V lost 5 bases and J lost 5; bases outside the gene matches: 5. There are 13 residues in the CDR3. DNA for the CDR3: TGTGCCAGCAGTATGACTAGCTTGGAGACCCAGTACTTC. Protein sequence: CASSMTSLETQYF.

At least ten counts were recorded for this clonotype. The J gene is TRBJ1-5, the V gene TRBV2; D may be TRBD1 (6 bases). The CDR3 runs to 15 residues. Per the germline V gene, CDR1 is SNHLY and CDR2 is FYNNEI. Trimming stripped 6 bases from V and 2 bases from J, with 14 bases between. The DNA of the CDR3 is TGTGCCAGCAGATCAGGGGTTTCGGGCAATCAGCCCCAGCATTTT. It is translated as CASRSGVSGNQPQHF.